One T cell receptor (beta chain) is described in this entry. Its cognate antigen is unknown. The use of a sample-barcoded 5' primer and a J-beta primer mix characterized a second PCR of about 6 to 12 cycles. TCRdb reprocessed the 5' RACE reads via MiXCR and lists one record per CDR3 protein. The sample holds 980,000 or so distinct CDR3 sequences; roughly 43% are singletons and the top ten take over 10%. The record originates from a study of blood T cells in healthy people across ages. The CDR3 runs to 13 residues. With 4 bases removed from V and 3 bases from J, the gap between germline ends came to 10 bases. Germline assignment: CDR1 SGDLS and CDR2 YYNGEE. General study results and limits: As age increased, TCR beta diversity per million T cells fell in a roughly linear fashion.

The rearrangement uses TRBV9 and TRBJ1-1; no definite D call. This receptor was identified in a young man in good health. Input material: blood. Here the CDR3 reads CASSLQGYTEAFF. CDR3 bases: TGTGCCAGCAGCCTCCAAGGGTACACTGAAGCTTTCTTT.